Presented here are 27 T cell receptor beta chains from one specimen sequenced in a study of CD4 T cells in relation to SARS-CoV-2 and coronaviruses. Unexposed donor CD4+ T cells date from about 2010-2018, before the COVID-19 pandemic. The cells were cultured for over eight days before CD4+ T cells were isolated. Sequenced by immunoSEQ multiplex PCR; TCRdb stores in-frame clones only, minus some. Among under 13,000 clones listed, roughly 72% were seen once. Their antigens are not known. The specimen was CD4+ T cells from PBMCs, cultured in vitro. The receptors were gathered from a human donor in good health.

The V and J genes are TRBV19 and TRBJ1-6; 9 positions match TRBD1. The J segment lost 7 bases and the V segment lost 5 bases, leaving 3 bases of the junction unmatched. This CDR3 region has 14 residues. From germline, CDR1 is LNHDA and CDR2 SQIVND (reference sequence). The CDR3: CASSETGGNSPLHF. For the CDR3, the DNA is TGTGCCAGTAGTGAGACAGGGGGGAATTCACCCCTCCACTTT.

This chain connects TRBV6-1 to TRBJ1-4; possible D gene TRBD1, 5 bases. The CDR3 contains 18 residues. Per germline, CDR1 MNHNS and CDR2 SASEGT. V gave up 3 bases and J gave up 0 bases, with 17 bases separating them. The DNA of the CDR3 is TGTGCCAGCAGTGATTACCCCGTGGGGCAAGCAACTAATGAAAAACTGTTTTTT. Translation: CASSDYPVGQATNEKLFF.

V usage is TRBV7-9 and J usage is TRBJ1-1; the D gene is possibly TRBD1 (6 bases). CDR3 size: 16 residues. The ends were cut back, 7 bases at V and 6 bases at J, with 24 bases in the middle. Germline V gives CDR1 SEHNR, CDR2 FQNEAQ (reference sequence). The CDR3 protein is CASTPRGGHSSAEAFF. The DNA of the CDR3 is TGTGCCAGCACCCCTCGGGGGGGCCACTCCTCAGCTGAAGCTTTCTTT. The full variable domain, its missing parts supplied by reference TRBV7-9 and TRBJ1-1, is DTGVSQNPRHKITKRGQNVTFRCDPISEHNRLYWYRQTLGQGPEFLTYFQNEAQLEKSRLLSDRFSAERPKGSFSTLEIQRTEQGDSAMYLCASTPRGGHSSAEAFFGQGTRLTVV.

The chain has TRBV11-2 and TRBJ2-3; D gene uncertain. Between the trimmed V and J ends, which lost 1 base and 10 bases, there was a span of 9 bases. Germline CDR1 reads SGHAT; CDR2 reads FQNNGV. This CDR3 spans 12 amino acids. DNA for the CDR3: TGTGCCAGCAGCTTAGTGGGGTCTGCGCAGTATTTT. This translates into CASSLVGSAQYF.

The chain joins TRBV5-1 to TRBJ2-1; 13 bases are shared with TRBD2. V dropped 0 bases and J dropped 9; count of bases not matched to a gene: 6. Germline CDR1 and CDR2: SGHRS and YFSETQ. This CDR3 has 16 amino acids. The CDR3 DNA sequence: TGCGCCAGCAGCTTGGAAGGACTAGCGGGAGTTTCTGAGCAGTTCTTC. This translates into CASSLEGLAGVSEQFF.

The V call is TRBV7-8, the J call TRBJ1-5; D is unresolved. The CDR3 contains 16 residues. Per germline, CDR1 SGHVS and CDR2 FQNEAQ. Deletions cut 5 bases from V and 1 base from J, with 15 bases between. The CDR3 loop is CASSLLTEISNQPQHF. Written as DNA, the CDR3 is TGTGCCAGCAGCCTCTTGACCGAGATAAGCAATCAGCCCCAGCATTTT.

The J gene is TRBJ2-7, the V gene TRBV3-1 (or the pseudogene TRBV3-2); 7 positions match TRBD1. J gave up 9 bases and V 0 bases, and 5 bases lay outside the gene matches. There are 13 residues in the CDR3. Germline CDR1 and CDR2: LGHDT and YNNKEL (reference sequence). The CDR3 DNA reads as TGTGCCAGCAGCCAAGATCGTCGGGACAGGCAGTACTTC. This gives the protein CASSQDRRDRQYF.

This clone was detected only once. The chain uses TRBV2 and TRBJ1-1; unclear D gene. Germline V CDR1 and CDR2: SNHLY, FYNNEI. Trimming took 7 bases from V and 5 from J, leaving 8 bases between them. The CDR3 is 11 residues long. CDR3 in amino acids: CASTTETEAFF. The DNA for the CDR3 is TGTGCCAGCACGACCGAGACTGAAGCTTTCTTT.

This clone was seen only a few times. The chain carries TRBV11-2 and TRBJ1-1, with a possible D match to TRBD1 (5 bases). Germline CDR1 SGHAT, CDR2 FQNNGV. The CDR3 sequence is 14 residues long. V shed 0 bases and J shed 1 base, with 6 bases lying between them. CDR3 nucleotides: TGTGCCAGCAGCTTAGAGACAGCGAACACTGAAGCTTTCTTT. Encoded protein: CASSLETANTEAFF.

This clone appeared a few times. V is TRBV3-1 (or the pseudogene TRBV3-2) and J is TRBJ1-2, with 7 bases that match TRBD1. CDR3 size: 13 residues. Germline CDR1 is LGHDT and CDR2 is YNNKEL (reference sequence). Losses at the gene ends were 5 bases for V and 4 bases for J; bases not matched to a gene: 4. In DNA form, the CDR3 reads TGTGCCAGCAGCTTGCAGGGGGTCTATGGCTACACCTTC. This gives the protein CASSLQGVYGYTF.

The chain joins TRBV3-1 (or the pseudogene TRBV3-2) to TRBJ2-6; 9 bases align to TRBD1. This CDR3 has 18 amino acids. After removal of 3 bases from V and 2 bases from J, the junction contained 8 bases not matched to a gene. Germline V gene data show CDR1 as LGHDT and CDR2 as YNNKEL (reference sequence). The CDR3 sequence is CASSQGFWTGAGANVLTF. CDR3 nucleotides: TGTGCCAGCAGCCAGGGTTTCTGGACAGGGGCTGGGGCCAACGTCCTGACTTTC.

The chain couples TRBV7-2 to TRBJ2-3, with 8 bases matching TRBD2. The CDR3 extends over 16 amino acids. Trimming at V came to 5 bases and at J to 2 bases, leaving 9 bases not matched to a gene. From germline, CDR1 is SGHTA and CDR2 FQGNSA. Here the CDR3 DNA reads TGTGCCAGCAGCCCCCGCGGGAGGCTTAACACAGATACGCAGTATTTT. It encodes CASSPRGRLNTDTQYF.

This chain uses TRBV5-1 with TRBJ1-4; D possibly corresponds to TRBD1 (6 bases). The V and J ends lost 4 bases and 4 bases respectively, with 11 bases between them. From germline, CDR1 is SGHRS and CDR2 YFSETQ. The CDR3 runs 14 residues. The CDR3 coding sequence is TGCGCCAGCAGCCTCGGGGGCATTAATGAAAAACTGTTTTTT. Translating gives CASSLGGINEKLFF.

V usage is TRBV21-1 and J usage is TRBJ2-2; the D segment call TRBD2 is taken from the table without a DNA check. TRBV21-1 is flagged as a pseudogene. The CDR3 is 16 amino acids. The CDR3 DNA is TGTGCCAGCAGCAAAGTCAAGGGGCGGGGGACCGGGGAGCTGTTTTTT. Amino acids: CASSKVKGRGTGELFF.

This chain joins TRBV4-3 and TRBJ1-6; 9 bases map to TRBD1. Germline CDR1 reads LGHNA; CDR2 reads YSLEER. This CDR3 spans 18 amino acids. V gave up 0 bases and J gave up 2 bases; unmatched junction bases: 5. DNA of the CDR3: TGCGCCAGCAGCCAAGATAAGGACAGGGGAGCCTATAATTCACCCCTCCACTTT. Residues: CASSQDKDRGAYNSPLHF.

This chain joins TRBV2 and TRBJ2-1; D gene uncertain. V was clipped by 6 bases and J by 2 bases, with 2 bases between them. CDR1 and CDR2 (germline): SNHLY, FYNNEI. The CDR3 extends over 11 amino acids. The DNA for the CDR3 is TGTGCCAGCAGGGCCTACAATGAGCAGTTCTTC. Its translation is CASRAYNEQFF.

CDR3 coding DNA: TGTGCCATCAAGGGACAACCCCAAGAGACCCAGTACTTC. Translation gives CAIKGQPQETQYF. The chain joins TRBV10-3 to TRBJ2-5; D is possibly TRBD1 (6 bases). The CDR3 has 13 residues. Deletions cut 7 bases from V and 1 base from J, with 10 bases between. Germline V CDR1 and CDR2: ENHRY, SYGVKD.

The gene calls are TRBV10-3 and TRBJ2-1; 9 nucleotides line up with TRBD2. The V and J ends lost 11 bases and 5 bases, in that order; junction bases with no gene match: 7. The CDR3 extends over 13 amino acids. Germline CDR1 is ENHRY and CDR2 is SYGVKD. This chain's CDR3 is CAAGLAGNNEQFF. DNA for the CDR3: TGTGCCGCAGGGCTAGCGGGAAACAATGAGCAGTTCTTC.

The V call is TRBV11-2, the J call TRBJ1-1, with D unclear. V was pared by 1 base and J by 8 bases, with 14 bases between. The CDR3 extends over 14 amino acids. Germline CDR1 reads SGHAT; CDR2 reads FQNNGV. The CDR3 reads CASSLGLAASEAFF. DNA of the CDR3: TGTGCCAGCAGCTTAGGTTTGGCTGCCTCAGAAGCTTTCTTT. The full variable domain, with the rest looked up from reference TRBV11-2 and TRBJ1-1, is EAGVAQSPRYKIIEKRQSVAFWCNPISGHATLYWYQQILGQGPKLLIQFQNNGVVDDSQLPKDRFSAERLKGVDSTLKIQPAKLEDSAVYLCASSLGLAASEAFFGQGTRLTVV.

There are a few counts of this clone. The V call is TRBV5-1, the J call TRBJ2-2; 7 bases match TRBD2. The trim removed 2 bases at V and 7 bases at J, leaving 8 bases unmatched. The CDR3 spans 15 residues. In germline, CDR1 is SGHRS, CDR2 YFSETQ. CDR3 in amino acids: CASSFEAGGIGELFF. CDR3 coding DNA: TGCGCCAGCAGCTTTGAGGCCGGGGGGATCGGGGAGCTGTTTTTT.

The chain uses TRBV30 and TRBJ1-5; the D is unclear. Germline CDR1 reads GTSNPN; CDR2 reads SVGIG (reference sequence). CDR3 size: 15 residues. V dropped 1 base and J dropped 6 bases, with 16 bases sitting between them. The CDR3 is CAWSAPPQLAQPQHF. DNA of the CDR3: TGTGCCTGGAGTGCCCCCCCACAGCTCGCTCAGCCCCAGCATTTT.

The rearrangement links TRBV7-2 to TRBJ2-7; D not resolved. V shed 7 bases and J shed 4 bases, with 8 bases lying between them. The length of the CDR3 is 11 residues. Germline CDR1 SGHTA, CDR2 FQGNSA. CDR3 amino acids: CASTRGYEQYF. CDR3 DNA sequence: TGTGCCAGCACCCGTGGGTACGAGCAGTACTTC.

The chain has TRBV19 and TRBJ1-4; no clear D gene. This CDR3 is 13 amino acids long. Germline CDR1 is LNHDA and CDR2 is SQIVND (reference sequence). The V end lost 5 bases, the J end lost 4 bases, and 8 bases lay between the germline ends. The CDR3 region is CASSLDLNEKLFF. For the CDR3, the DNA is TGTGCCAGTAGTTTGGATCTTAATGAAAAACTGTTTTTT.

Only a few counts were recorded for this clone. The chain links TRBV6-1 to TRBJ1-5; TRBD1 is a possible D gene (6 bases). Germline CDR1 and CDR2: MNHNS and SASEGT. This CDR3 region has 16 residues. The V end lost 4 bases, the J end lost 0 bases, and 13 bases lay between the germline ends. As DNA, the CDR3 is TGTGCCAGCAGTGCTGGGGGGGCCTATAGCAATCAGCCCCAGCATTTT. Translated: CASSAGGAYSNQPQHF.

This clone was observed a handful of times. The V and J genes are TRBV18 and TRBJ2-5; D possibly corresponds to TRBD2 (5 bases). CDR3 length: 15 amino acids. Germline assignment: CDR1 KGHSH and CDR2 LQKENI. V shed 6 bases and J shed 5 bases, with 19 bases lying between them. CDR3: CASSLSDQRGETQYF. The CDR3 bases are TGTGCCAGCTCTCTCTCGGACCAAAGAGGGGAGACCCAGTACTTC.

The chain joins TRBV7-9 to TRBJ1-3, with no clear D. Trimming took off 11 bases at V and 0 bases at J, with 8 bases between the two ends. The length of the CDR3 is 12 residues. Looked up from germline, CDR1 is SEHNR and CDR2 is FQNEAQ (reference sequence). The CDR3 DNA reads as TGTGCCCTGTCGAACTCTGGAAACACCATATATTTT. This translates into CALSNSGNTIYF.

V and J are TRBV7-2 and TRBJ1-6; D gene unclear. Deletions cut 1 base from V and 13 bases from J, with 11 bases between. CDR1 and CDR2 from the germline V gene are SGHTA and FQGNSA. CDR3 length: 13 residues. The CDR3 protein is CASSLEQVQPLHF. The DNA for the CDR3 is TGTGCCAGCAGCTTAGAGCAAGTCCAGCCCCTCCACTTT.